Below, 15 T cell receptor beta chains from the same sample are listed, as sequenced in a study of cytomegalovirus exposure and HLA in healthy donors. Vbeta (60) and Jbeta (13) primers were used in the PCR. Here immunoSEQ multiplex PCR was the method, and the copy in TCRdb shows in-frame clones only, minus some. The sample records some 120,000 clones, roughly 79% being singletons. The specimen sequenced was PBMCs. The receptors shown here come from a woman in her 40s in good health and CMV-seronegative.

As DNA, the CDR3 is TGTGCCAGCAGCGCGGGACTATTATACGAGCAGTACTTC. It translates to CASSAGLLYEQYF. The chain has TRBV21-1 and TRBJ2-5; TRBD2 is the table's D call, not checked against the DNA. The J call could be wrong; TRBJ2-7 is a better fit for the DNA end. TRBV21-1 is termed a pseudogene. The CDR3 has 13 amino acids.

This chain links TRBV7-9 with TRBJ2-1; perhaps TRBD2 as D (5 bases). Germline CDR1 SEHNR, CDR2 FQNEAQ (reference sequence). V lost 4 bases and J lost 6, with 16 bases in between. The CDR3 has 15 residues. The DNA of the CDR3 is TGTGCCAGCAGCTCCCAGGTCCTAGCCCCCAATGAGCAGTTCTTC. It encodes CASSSQVLAPNEQFF.

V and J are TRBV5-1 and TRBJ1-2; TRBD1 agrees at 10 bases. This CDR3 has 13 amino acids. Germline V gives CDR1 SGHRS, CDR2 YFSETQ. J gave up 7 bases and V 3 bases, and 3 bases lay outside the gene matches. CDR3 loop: CASSWDRGAGYTF. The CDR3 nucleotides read TGCGCCAGCAGCTGGGACAGGGGTGCTGGCTACACCTTC. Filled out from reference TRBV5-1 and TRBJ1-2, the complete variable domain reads KAGVTQTPRYLIKTRGQQVTLSCSPISGHRSVSWYQQTPGQGLQFLFEYFSETQRNKGNFPGRFSGRQFSNSRSEMNVSTLELGDSALYLCASSWDRGAGYTFGSGTRLTVV.

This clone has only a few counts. The CDR3 coding sequence is TGTGCCAGCAGTCCCCGGGGGGAGGGCTACAATGAGCAGTTCTTC. This encodes CASSPRGEGYNEQFF. The genes are TRBV6-4 and TRBJ2-1; 7 bases agree with TRBD2. CDR3 length: 15 amino acids. CDR1 MRHNA and CDR2 SNTAGT come from the germline V gene. J lost 3 bases, V lost 5 bases, and 7 bases had no gene match.

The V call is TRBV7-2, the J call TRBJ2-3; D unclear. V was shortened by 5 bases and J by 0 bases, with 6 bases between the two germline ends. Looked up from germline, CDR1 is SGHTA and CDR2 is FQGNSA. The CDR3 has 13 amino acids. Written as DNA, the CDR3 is TGTGCCAGCAGCCCCGGGAGCACAGATACGCAGTATTTT. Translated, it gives CASSPGSTDTQYF.

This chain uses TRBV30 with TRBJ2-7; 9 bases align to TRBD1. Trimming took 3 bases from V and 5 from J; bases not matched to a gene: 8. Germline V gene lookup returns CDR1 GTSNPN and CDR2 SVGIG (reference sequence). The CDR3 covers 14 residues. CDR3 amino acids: CAWSPGTGFHEQYF. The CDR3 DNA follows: TGTGCCTGGAGCCCCGGGACAGGGTTCCACGAGCAGTACTTC.

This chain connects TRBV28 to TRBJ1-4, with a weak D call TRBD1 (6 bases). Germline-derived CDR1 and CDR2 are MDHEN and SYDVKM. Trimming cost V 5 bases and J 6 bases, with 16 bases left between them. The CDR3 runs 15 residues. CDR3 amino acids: CASSPPGGRDEKLFF. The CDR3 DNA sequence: TGTGCCAGCAGTCCGCCGGGGGGGCGGGATGAAAAACTGTTTTTT. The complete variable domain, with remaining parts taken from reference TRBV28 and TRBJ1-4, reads DVKVTQSSRYLVKRTGEKVFLECVQDMDHENMFWYRQDPGLGLRLIYFSYDVKMKEKGDIPEGYSVSREKKERFSLILESASTNQTSMYLCASSPPGGRDEKLFFGSGTQLSVL.

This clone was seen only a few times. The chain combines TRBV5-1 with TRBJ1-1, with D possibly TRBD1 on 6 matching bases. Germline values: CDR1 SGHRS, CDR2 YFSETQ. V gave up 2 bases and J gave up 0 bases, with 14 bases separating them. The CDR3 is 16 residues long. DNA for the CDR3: TGCGCCAGCAGCTTCACCAGGGGAAGGATGAACACTGAAGCTTTCTTT. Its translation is CASSFTRGRMNTEAFF.

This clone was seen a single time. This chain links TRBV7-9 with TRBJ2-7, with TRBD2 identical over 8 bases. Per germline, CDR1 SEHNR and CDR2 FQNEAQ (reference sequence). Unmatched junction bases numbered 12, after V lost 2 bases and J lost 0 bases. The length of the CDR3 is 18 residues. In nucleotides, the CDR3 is TGTGCCAGCAGCTTACCCCTTCCAGCGGGAGAAGGCTCCTACGAGCAGTACTTC. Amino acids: CASSLPLPAGEGSYEQYF.

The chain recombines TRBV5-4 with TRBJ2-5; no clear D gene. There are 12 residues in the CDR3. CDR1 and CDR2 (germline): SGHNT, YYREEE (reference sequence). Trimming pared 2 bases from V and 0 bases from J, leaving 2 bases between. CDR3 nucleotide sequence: TGTGCCAGCAGCTTCTACCAAGAGACCCAGTACTTC. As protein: CASSFYQETQYF.

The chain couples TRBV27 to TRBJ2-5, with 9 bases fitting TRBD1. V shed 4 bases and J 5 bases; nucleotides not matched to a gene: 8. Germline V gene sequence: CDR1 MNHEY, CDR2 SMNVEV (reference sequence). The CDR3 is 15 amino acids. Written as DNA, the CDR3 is TGTGCCAGCAGTTCTTCCGGGACAGGGTGGGAGACCCAGTACTTC. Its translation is CASSSSGTGWETQYF.

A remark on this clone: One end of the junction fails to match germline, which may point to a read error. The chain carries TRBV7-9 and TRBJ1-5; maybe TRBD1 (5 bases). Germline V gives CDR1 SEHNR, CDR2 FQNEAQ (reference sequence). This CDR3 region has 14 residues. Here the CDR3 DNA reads TGTTCCAGCAGCTTAGGGCAGGGTAAGCAGCCCCAGCATTTT. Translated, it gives CSSSLGQGKQPQHF.

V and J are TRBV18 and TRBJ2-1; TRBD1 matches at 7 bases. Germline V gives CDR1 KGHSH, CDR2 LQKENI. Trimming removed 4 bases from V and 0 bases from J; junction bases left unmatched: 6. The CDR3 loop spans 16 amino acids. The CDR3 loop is CASSLTGPSSYNEQFF. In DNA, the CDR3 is TGTGCCAGCTCACTGACAGGGCCTAGCTCCTACAATGAGCAGTTCTTC.

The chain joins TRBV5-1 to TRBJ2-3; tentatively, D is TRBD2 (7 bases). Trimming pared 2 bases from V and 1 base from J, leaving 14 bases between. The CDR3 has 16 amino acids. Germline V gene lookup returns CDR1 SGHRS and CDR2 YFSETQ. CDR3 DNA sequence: TGCGCCAGCAGCTTCTCCGGGGGGCTCCGCACAGATACGCAGTATTTT. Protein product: CASSFSGGLRTDTQYF. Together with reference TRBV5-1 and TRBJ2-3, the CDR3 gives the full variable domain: KAGVTQTPRYLIKTRGQQVTLSCSPISGHRSVSWYQQTPGQGLQFLFEYFSETQRNKGNFPGRFSGRQFSNSRSEMNVSTLELGDSALYLCASSFSGGLRTDTQYFGPGTRLTVL.

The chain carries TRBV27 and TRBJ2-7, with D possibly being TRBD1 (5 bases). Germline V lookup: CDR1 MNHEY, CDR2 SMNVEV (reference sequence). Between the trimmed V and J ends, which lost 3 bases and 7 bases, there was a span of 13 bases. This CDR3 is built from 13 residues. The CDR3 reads CASSLDNLSEQYF. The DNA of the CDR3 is TGTGCCAGCAGTTTGGACAATTTGTCGGAGCAGTACTTC.